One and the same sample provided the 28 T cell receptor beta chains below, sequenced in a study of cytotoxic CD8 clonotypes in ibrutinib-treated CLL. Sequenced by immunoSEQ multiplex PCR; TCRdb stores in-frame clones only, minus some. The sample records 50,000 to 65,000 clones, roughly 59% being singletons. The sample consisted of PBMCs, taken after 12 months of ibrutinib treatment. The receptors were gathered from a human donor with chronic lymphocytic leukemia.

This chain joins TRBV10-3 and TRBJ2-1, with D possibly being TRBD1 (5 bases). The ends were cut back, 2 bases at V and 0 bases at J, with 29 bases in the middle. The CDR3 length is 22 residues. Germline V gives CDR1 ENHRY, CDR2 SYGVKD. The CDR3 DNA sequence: TGTGCCATCAGTGAGCATCTTGGGGAACAGGAGCAAACCCTAATCTCCTACAATGAGCAGTTCTTC. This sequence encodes CAISEHLGEQEQTLISYNEQFF.

This CDR3 reads CASSLGDSIYEQYF. The DNA of the CDR3 is TGTGCCAGCAGCTTGGGAGACAGCATTTACGAGCAGTACTTC. The V and J genes are TRBV4-2 and TRBJ2-7, with D perhaps given as TRBD1 or TRBD2 (5 bases each). This CDR3 is 14 amino acids long. CDR1 LGHNA and CDR2 YNFKEQ come from the germline V gene. V lost 5 bases, J lost 4 bases, and 15 bases lay in between.

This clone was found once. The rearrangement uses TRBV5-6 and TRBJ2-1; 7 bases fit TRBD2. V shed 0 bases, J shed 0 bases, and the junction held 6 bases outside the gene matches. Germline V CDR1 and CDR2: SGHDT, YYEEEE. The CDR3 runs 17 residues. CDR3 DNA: TGTGCCAGCAGCTTGGAGGGCGGGAGACGCTCCTACAATGAGCAGTTCTTC. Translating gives CASSLEGGRRSYNEQFF.

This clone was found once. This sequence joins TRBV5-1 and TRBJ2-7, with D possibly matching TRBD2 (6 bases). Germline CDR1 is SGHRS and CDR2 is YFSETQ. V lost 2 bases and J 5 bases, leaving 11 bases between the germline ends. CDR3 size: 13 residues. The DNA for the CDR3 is TGCGCCAGCAGCTTAATGGGGGGTGACGAGCAGTACTTC. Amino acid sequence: CASSLMGGDEQYF.

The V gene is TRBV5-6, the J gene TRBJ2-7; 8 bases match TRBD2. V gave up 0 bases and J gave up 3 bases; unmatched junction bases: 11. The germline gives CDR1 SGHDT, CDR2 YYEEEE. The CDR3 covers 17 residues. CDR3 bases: TGTGCCAGCAGCTTGGGCCCTAGCGGGCAAACGGGCTACGAGCAGTACTTC. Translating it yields CASSLGPSGQTGYEQYF. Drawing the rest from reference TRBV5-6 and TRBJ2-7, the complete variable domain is DAGVTQSPTHLIKTRGQQVTLRCSPKSGHDTVSWYQQALGQGPQFIFQYYEEEERQRGNFPDRFSGHQFPNYSSELNVNALLLGDSALYLCASSLGPSGQTGYEQYFGPGTRLTVT.

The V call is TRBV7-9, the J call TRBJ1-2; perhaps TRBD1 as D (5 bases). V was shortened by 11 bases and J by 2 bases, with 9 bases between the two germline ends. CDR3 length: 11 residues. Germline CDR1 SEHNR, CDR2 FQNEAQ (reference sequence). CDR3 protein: CAAQGNYGYTF. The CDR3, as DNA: TGTGCCGCCCAGGGAAACTATGGCTACACCTTC.

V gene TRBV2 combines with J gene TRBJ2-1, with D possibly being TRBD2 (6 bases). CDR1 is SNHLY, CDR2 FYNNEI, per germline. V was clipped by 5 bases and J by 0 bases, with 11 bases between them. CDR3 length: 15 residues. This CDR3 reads CASSKGLSSYNEQFF. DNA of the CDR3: TGTGCCAGCAGTAAGGGACTTAGCTCCTACAATGAGCAGTTCTTC.

The CDR3 sequence is CASSYTAYEQYF. The CDR3 region has the DNA TGTGCCAGCAGTTACACGGCCTACGAGCAGTACTTC. The chain links TRBV2 to TRBJ2-7; D not resolved. CDR3 length: 12 amino acids. Trimming pared 5 bases from V and 2 bases from J, leaving 7 bases between. The germline gives CDR1 SNHLY, CDR2 FYNNEI.

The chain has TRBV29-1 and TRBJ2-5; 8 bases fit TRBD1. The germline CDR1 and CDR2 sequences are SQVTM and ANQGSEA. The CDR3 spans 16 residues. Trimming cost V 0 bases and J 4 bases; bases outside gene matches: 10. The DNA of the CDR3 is TGCAGCGTTGAAGACGTGGGACAGGACACCAGAGAGACCCAGTACTTC. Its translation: CSVEDVGQDTRETQYF.

DNA of the CDR3: TGTGCCAGCAGTGAATTCGGGACTGGTCTTAACAATGAGCAGTTCTTC. It yields the protein CASSEFGTGLNNEQFF. V is TRBV6-1 and J is TRBJ2-1; a weak D match, TRBD2 (6 bases). V shed 2 bases and J shed 5 bases, with 16 bases lying between them. Germline-derived CDR1 and CDR2 are MNHNS and SASEGT. The length of the CDR3 is 16 residues.

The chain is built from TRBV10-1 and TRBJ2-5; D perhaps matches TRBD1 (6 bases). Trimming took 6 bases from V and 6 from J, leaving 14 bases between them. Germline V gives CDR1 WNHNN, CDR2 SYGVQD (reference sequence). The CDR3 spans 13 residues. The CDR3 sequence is CASSSGAGKTQYF. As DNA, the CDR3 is TGCGCCAGCAGCTCAGGGGCAGGAAAGACCCAGTACTTC.

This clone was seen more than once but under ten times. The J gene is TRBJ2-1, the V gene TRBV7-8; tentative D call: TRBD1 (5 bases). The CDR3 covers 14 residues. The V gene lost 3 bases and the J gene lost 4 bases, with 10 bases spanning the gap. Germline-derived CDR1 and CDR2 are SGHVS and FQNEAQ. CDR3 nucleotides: TGTGCCAGCAGCTTCAGGGAAGGGTACAATGAGCAGTTCTTC. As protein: CASSFREGYNEQFF.

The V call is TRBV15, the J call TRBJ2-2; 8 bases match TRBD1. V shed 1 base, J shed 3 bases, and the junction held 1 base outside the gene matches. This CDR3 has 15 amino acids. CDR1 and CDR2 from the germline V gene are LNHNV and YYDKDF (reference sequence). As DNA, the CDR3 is TGTGCCACCAGCAGAGTGACAGGGGACACCGGGGAGCTGTTTTTT. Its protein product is CATSRVTGDTGELFF. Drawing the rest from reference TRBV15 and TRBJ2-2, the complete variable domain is DAMVIQNPRYQVTQFGKPVTLSCSQTLNHNVMYWYQQKSSQAPKLLFHYYDKDFNNEADTPDNFQSRRPNTSFCFLDIRSPGLGDTAMYLCATSRVTGDTGELFFGEGSRLTVL.

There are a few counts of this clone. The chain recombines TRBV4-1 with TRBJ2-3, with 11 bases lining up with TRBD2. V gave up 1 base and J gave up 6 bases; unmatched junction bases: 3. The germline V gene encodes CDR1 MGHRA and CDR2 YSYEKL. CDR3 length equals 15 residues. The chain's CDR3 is CASSQVAGGLDTQYF. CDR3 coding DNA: TGCGCCAGCAGCCAAGTAGCGGGGGGGCTCGATACGCAGTATTTT.

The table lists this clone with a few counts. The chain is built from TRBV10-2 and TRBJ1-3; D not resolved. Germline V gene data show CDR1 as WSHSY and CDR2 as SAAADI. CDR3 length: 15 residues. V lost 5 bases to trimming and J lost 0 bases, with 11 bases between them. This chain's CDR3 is CASSLDTSSGNTIYF. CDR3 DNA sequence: TGCGCCAGCAGTCTAGACACGAGCTCTGGAAACACCATATATTTT.

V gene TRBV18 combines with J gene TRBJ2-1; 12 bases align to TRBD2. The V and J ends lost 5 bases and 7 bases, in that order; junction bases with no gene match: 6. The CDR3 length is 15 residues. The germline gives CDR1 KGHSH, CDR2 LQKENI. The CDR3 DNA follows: TGTGCCAGCTCATCTCTAGCGGGGGGGCCAAATGAGCAGTTCTTC. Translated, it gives CASSSLAGGPNEQFF. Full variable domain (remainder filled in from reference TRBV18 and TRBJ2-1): NAGVMQNPRHLVRRRGQEARLRCSPMKGHSHVYWYRQLPEEGLKFMVYLQKENIIDESGMPKERFSAEFPKEGPSILRIQQVVRGDSAAYFCASSSLAGGPNEQFFGPGTRLTVL.

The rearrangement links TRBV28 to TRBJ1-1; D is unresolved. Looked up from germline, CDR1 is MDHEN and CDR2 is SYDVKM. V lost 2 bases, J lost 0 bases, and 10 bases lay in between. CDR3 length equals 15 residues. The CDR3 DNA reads TGTGCCAGCAGTTTAACCCCCCACATGAACACTGAAGCTTTCTTT. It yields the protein CASSLTPHMNTEAFF.

Here the CDR3 reads CASSIGTPYGYTF. CDR3 DNA: TGTGCCAGTAGTATTGGGACACCCTATGGCTACACCTTC. The chain recombines TRBV19 with TRBJ1-2; a weak D match, TRBD1 (6 bases). The CDR3 is 13 amino acids. The germline gives CDR1 LNHDA, CDR2 SQIVND (reference sequence). V was shortened by 3 bases and J by 4 bases, with 9 bases between the two germline ends. The variable domain in full, completed from reference TRBV19 and TRBJ1-2, reads DGGITQSPKYLFRKEGQNVTLSCEQNLNHDAMYWYRQDPGQGLRLIYYSQIVNDFQKGDIAEGYSVSREKKESFPLTVTSAQKNPTAFYLCASSIGTPYGYTFGSGTRLTVV.

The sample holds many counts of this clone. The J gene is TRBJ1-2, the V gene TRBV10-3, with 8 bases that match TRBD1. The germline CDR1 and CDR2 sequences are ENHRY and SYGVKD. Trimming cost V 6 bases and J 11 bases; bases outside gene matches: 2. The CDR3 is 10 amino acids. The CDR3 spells CAISDRGYTF. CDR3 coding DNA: TGTGCCATCAGCGACAGGGGATACACCTTC.

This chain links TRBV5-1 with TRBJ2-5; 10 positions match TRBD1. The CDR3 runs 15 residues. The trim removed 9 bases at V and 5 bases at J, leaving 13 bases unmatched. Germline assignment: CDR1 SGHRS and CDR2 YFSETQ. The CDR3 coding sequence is TGCGCCACCAGAACCGGGACAGGGGATGGCGAGACCCAGTACTTC. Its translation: CATRTGTGDGETQYF.

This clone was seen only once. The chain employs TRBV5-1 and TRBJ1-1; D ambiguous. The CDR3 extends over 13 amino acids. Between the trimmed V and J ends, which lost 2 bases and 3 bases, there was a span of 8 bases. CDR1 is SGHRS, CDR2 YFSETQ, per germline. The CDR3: CASSFYWDTEAFF. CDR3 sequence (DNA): TGCGCCAGCAGCTTCTACTGGGACACTGAAGCTTTCTTT. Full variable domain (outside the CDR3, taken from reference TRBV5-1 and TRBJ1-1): KAGVTQTPRYLIKTRGQQVTLSCSPISGHRSVSWYQQTPGQGLQFLFEYFSETQRNKGNFPGRFSGRQFSNSRSEMNVSTLELGDSALYLCASSFYWDTEAFFGQGTRLTVV.

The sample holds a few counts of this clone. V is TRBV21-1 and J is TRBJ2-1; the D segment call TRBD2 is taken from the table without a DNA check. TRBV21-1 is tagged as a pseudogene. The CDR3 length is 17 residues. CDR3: CASSKALGGAGYNEQFF. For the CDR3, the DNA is TGTGCCAGCAGCAAAGCCCTTGGCGGGGCAGGGTACAATGAGCAGTTCTTC.

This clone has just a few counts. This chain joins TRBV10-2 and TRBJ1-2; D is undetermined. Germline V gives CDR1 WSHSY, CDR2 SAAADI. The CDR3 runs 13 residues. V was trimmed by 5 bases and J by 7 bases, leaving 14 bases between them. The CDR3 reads CASSPGPSGGYTF. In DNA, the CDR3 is TGCGCCAGCAGTCCTGGTCCTAGCGGTGGCTACACCTTC.

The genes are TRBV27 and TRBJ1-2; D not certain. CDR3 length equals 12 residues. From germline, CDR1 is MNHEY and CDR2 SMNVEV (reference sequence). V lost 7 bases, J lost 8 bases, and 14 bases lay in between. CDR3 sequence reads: CASIAGLKGYTF. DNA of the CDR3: TGTGCCAGCATCGCAGGATTGAAGGGCTACACCTTC.

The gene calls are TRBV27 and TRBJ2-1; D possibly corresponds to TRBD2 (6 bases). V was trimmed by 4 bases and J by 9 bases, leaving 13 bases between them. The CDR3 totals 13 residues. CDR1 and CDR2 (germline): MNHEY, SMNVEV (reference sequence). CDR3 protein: CASSSTTSLEQFF. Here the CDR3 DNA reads TGTGCCAGCAGTTCCACGACTAGTCTTGAGCAGTTCTTC.

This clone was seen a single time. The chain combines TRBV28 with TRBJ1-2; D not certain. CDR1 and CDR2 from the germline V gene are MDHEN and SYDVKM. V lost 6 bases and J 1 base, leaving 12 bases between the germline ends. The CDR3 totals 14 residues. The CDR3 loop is CASSLGSDNYGYTF. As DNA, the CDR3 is TGTGCCAGCAGCCTCGGGTCAGATAACTATGGCTACACCTTC.

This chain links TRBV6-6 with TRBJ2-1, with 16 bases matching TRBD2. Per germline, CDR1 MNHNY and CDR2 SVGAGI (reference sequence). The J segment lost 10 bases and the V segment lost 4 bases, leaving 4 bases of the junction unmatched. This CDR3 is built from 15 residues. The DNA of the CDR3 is TGTGCCAGCAGTTTGGGACTAGCGGGAGGGAACGAGCAGTTCTTC. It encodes CASSLGLAGGNEQFF.

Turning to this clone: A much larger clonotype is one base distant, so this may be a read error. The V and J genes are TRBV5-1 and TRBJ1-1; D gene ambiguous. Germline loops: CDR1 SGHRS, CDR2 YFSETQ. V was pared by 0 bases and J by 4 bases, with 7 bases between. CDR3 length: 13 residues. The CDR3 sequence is CASSLVGSTEAFF. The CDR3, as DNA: TGCGCCAGCAGCTTGGTGGGGAGCACTGAAGCTTTCTTT.